This is a list of T cell receptor beta chains from one sample in a study of blood T cell repertoires in COVID-19. Profiled with immunoSEQ multiplex PCR; TCRdb holds only in-frame clones, not every one. Among about half a million clones listed, 80% to 90% were seen once. The sequenced sample was peripheral blood. The receptors were gathered from a human donor in a cohort sampled during active COVID-19. CDR3s include the opening cysteine and the closing phenylalanine or tryptophan. Each record gives: J gene, V gene, clone size, D gene, CDR3 protein, CDR3 DNA. The D gene is left open where the match is weak. Clone size is stated in some rows and not others, as once, few, many or a class when expanded.

j_gene: TRBJ1-1; v_gene: TRBV18; abundance: -; d_gene: -; CDR3aa: CASSPRGGVMEAFF; CDR3nt: TGTGCCAGCTCACCACGAGGGGGTGTGATGGAAGCTTTCTTT
j_gene: TRBJ1-2; v_gene: TRBV28; abundance: -; d_gene: -; CDR3aa: CASSRGRGLANYGYTF; CDR3nt: TGTGCCAGCAGCCGCGGCCGGGGGTTAGCTAACTATGGCTACACCTTC
j_gene: TRBJ2-7; v_gene: TRBV29-1; abundance: -; d_gene: TRBD1; CDR3aa: CSVEGTGVDEQYF; CDR3nt: TGCAGCGTTGAGGGCACAGGGGTTGACGAGCAGTACTTC
j_gene: TRBJ1-2; v_gene: TRBV19; abundance: -; d_gene: TRBD1; CDR3aa: CASSVQGHYGYTF; CDR3nt: TGTGCCAGTAGTGTACAGGGGCACTATGGCTACACCTTC
j_gene: TRBJ1-3; v_gene: TRBV25-1; abundance: -; d_gene: -; CDR3aa: CASGTAGGNTIYF; CDR3nt: TGTGCCAGCGGCACTGCGGGTGGAAACACCATATATTTT
j_gene: TRBJ2-5; v_gene: TRBV3-1/TRBV3-2; abundance: -; d_gene: TRBD2; CDR3aa: CASSGRTSGQETQYF; CDR3nt: TGTGCCAGCAGCGGCCGAACTAGCGGCCAAGAGACCCAGTACTTC
j_gene: TRBJ2-3; v_gene: TRBV28; abundance: -; d_gene: -; CDR3aa: CASSSPDSASTDTQYF; CDR3nt: TGTGCCAGCAGTTCCCCGGACTCCGCTAGCACAGATACGCAGTATTTT
j_gene: TRBJ1-2; v_gene: TRBV12-3/TRBV12-4; abundance: -; d_gene: TRBD1; CDR3aa: CASKTGPEDGYTF; CDR3nt: TGTGCCAGCAAGACAGGGCCAGAGGATGGCTACACCTTC
j_gene: TRBJ2-5; v_gene: TRBV25-1; abundance: -; d_gene: TRBD1; CDR3aa: CASSVTGRNRGETQYF; CDR3nt: TGTGCCAGCAGTGTTACGGGACGGAACAGGGGGGAGACCCAGTACTTC
j_gene: TRBJ1-6; v_gene: TRBV27; abundance: few; d_gene: -; CDR3aa: CASSFSGVMSYNSPLHF; CDR3nt: TGTGCCAGCAGTTTCTCGGGGGTTATGTCCTATAATTCACCCCTCCACTTT
j_gene: TRBJ2-1; v_gene: TRBV24-1; abundance: -; d_gene: TRBD2; CDR3aa: CATKGGRDHNEQFF; CDR3nt: TGTGCCACCAAGGGCGGGAGGGATCACAATGAGCAGTTCTTC
j_gene: TRBJ2-3; v_gene: TRBV20-1; abundance: -; d_gene: -; CDR3aa: CSAWSEDTQYF; CDR3nt: TGCAGTGCCTGGAGTGAAGATACGCAGTATTTT
j_gene: TRBJ2-4; v_gene: TRBV3-1/TRBV3-2; abundance: -; d_gene: -; CDR3aa: CASSHGQTLAKNIQYF; CDR3nt: TGTGCCAGCAGCCACGGACAGACCCTAGCCAAAAACATTCAGTACTTC
j_gene: TRBJ2-7; v_gene: TRBV28; abundance: -; d_gene: TRBD1; CDR3aa: CASSPVGTGAYEQYF; CDR3nt: TGTGCCAGCAGCCCCGTTGGGACAGGGGCCTACGAGCAGTACTTC
j_gene: TRBJ2-1; v_gene: TRBV5-4; abundance: -; d_gene: -; CDR3aa: CASSFRGSRNEQFF; CDR3nt: TGTGCCAGCAGCTTTCGGGGAAGCAGGAATGAGCAGTTCTTC
j_gene: TRBJ2-5; v_gene: TRBV28; abundance: -; d_gene: TRBD1; CDR3aa: CASSSTGTGKETQYF; CDR3nt: TGTGCCAGCAGTTCGACCGGGACAGGGAAGGAGACCCAGTACTTC
j_gene: TRBJ2-5; v_gene: TRBV27; abundance: -; d_gene: -; CDR3aa: CASSLSTGTLETQYF; CDR3nt: TGTGCCAGCAGTTTATCGACGGGAACCCTAGAGACCCAGTACTTC
j_gene: TRBJ2-5; v_gene: TRBV2; abundance: -; d_gene: -; CDR3aa: CASSDAGRTETQYF; CDR3nt: TGTGCCAGCAGCGATGCGGGCAGGACGGAGACCCAGTACTTC
j_gene: TRBJ1-1; v_gene: TRBV7-3; abundance: -; d_gene: -; CDR3aa: CASSLEGGWITEAFF; CDR3nt: TGTGCCAGCAGCTTAGAAGGGGGATGGATCACTGAAGCTTTCTTT
j_gene: TRBJ2-7; v_gene: TRBV19; abundance: -; d_gene: -; CDR3aa: CASSTNYREKGSYEQYF; CDR3nt: TGTGCCAGTAGTACGAACTACAGGGAAAAAGGCTCCTACGAGCAGTACTTC
j_gene: TRBJ1-1; v_gene: TRBV7-8; abundance: -; d_gene: TRBD1; CDR3aa: CASSLESSRGPLSTEAFF; CDR3nt: TGTGCCAGCAGCTTAGAGTCGTCCAGGGGGCCTTTAAGCACTGAAGCTTTCTTT
j_gene: TRBJ2-5; v_gene: TRBV6-2/TRBV6-3; abundance: -; d_gene: TRBD1; CDR3aa: CASSYVRGRETQYF; CDR3nt: TGTGCCAGCAGTTACGTAAGGGGGCGAGAGACCCAGTACTTC
j_gene: TRBJ2-6; v_gene: TRBV21-1; abundance: once; d_gene: -; CDR3aa: CASSKIGFPWTGRHVLTF; CDR3nt: TGTGCCAGCAGCAAAATTGGGTTTCCGTGGACAGGGAGGCACGTCCTGACTTTC
j_gene: TRBJ2-3; v_gene: TRBV5-5; abundance: -; d_gene: TRBD2; CDR3aa: CASSVSGRSTDTQYF; CDR3nt: TGTGCCAGCAGCGTTAGCGGGAGGTCCACAGATACGCAGTATTTT
j_gene: TRBJ1-3; v_gene: TRBV19; abundance: -; d_gene: -; CDR3aa: CASSIGVRGDTIYF; CDR3nt: TGTGCCAGTAGTATAGGAGTACGTGGTGACACCATATATTTT
j_gene: TRBJ2-1; v_gene: TRBV6-5; abundance: few; d_gene: TRBD1; CDR3aa: CASSYSPGGARNEQFF; CDR3nt: TGTGCCAGCAGTTACTCACCAGGGGGCGCGCGTAATGAGCAGTTCTTC
j_gene: TRBJ1-6; v_gene: TRBV27; abundance: few; d_gene: TRBD1; CDR3aa: CASSLKGASPLHF; CDR3nt: TGTGCCAGCAGTTTAAAGGGGGCTTCACCCCTCCACTTT
j_gene: TRBJ1-4; v_gene: TRBV7-8; abundance: -; d_gene: -; CDR3aa: CASSATGMYEKLFF; CDR3nt: TGTGCCAGCAGCGCCACAGGGATGTATGAAAAACTGTTTTTT
j_gene: TRBJ1-3; v_gene: TRBV29-1; abundance: -; d_gene: -; CDR3aa: CSVESPGGNTIYF; CDR3nt: TGCAGCGTTGAGTCCCCAGGGGGAAACACCATATATTTT
j_gene: TRBJ1-2; v_gene: TRBV20-1; abundance: -; d_gene: TRBD1; CDR3aa: CSAAPGGWTF; CDR3nt: TGCAGTGCTGCCCCAGGGGGCTGGACCTTC
j_gene: TRBJ1-2; v_gene: TRBV3-1/TRBV3-2; abundance: -; d_gene: -; CDR3aa: CASSQTRGVGYTF; CDR3nt: TGTGCCAGCAGCCAAACCCGGGGGGTAGGCTACACCTTC
j_gene: TRBJ1-6; v_gene: TRBV5-1; abundance: -; d_gene: TRBD1; CDR3aa: CASSWGTGGNSPLHF; CDR3nt: TGCGCCAGCAGCTGGGGGACAGGGGGCAATTCACCCCTCCACTTT